The next 28 T cell receptor beta chains were all read from a single sample in a study of cytomegalovirus exposure and HLA in healthy donors. Both 60 Vbeta primers and 13 Jbeta primers went into the PCR. The method was immunoSEQ multiplex PCR; TCRdb's version includes in-frame clones alone and lacks a portion of them. In the table there are about 98,000 clones, approximately 77% of which are singletons. Sample: PBMCs. The receptors originated from a male donor in good health and CMV-seropositive.

The chain combines TRBV28 with TRBJ2-7, with a weak D call TRBD2 (5 bases). The V end was cut by 11 bases, the J end by 6 bases, with 17 bases between. Germline V lookup: CDR1 MDHEN, CDR2 SYDVKM. The CDR3 totals 12 residues. CDR3 in DNA: TGTGCCCTCGAGCCTCGGGGTGGCGAGCAGTACTTC. Encoded protein: CALEPRGGEQYF. Looking up the rest from reference TRBV28 and TRBJ2-7 gives the full variable domain: DVKVTQSSRYLVKRTGEKVFLECVQDMDHENMFWYRQDPGLGLRLIYFSYDVKMKEKGDIPEGYSVSREKKERFSLILESASTNQTSMYLCALEPRGGEQYFGPGTRLTVT.

The rearrangement joins TRBV4-3 to TRBJ2-1; 7 bases agree with TRBD2. CDR1 LGHNA and CDR2 YSLEER come from the germline V gene. The CDR3 totals 15 residues. After removal of 1 base from V and 9 bases from J, the junction contained 9 bases not matched to a gene. The CDR3 reads CASSQGLASSGEQFF. CDR3 bases: TGCGCCAGCAGCCAAGGACTAGCTTCGAGCGGTGAGCAGTTCTTC.

The genes are TRBV7-9 and TRBJ2-1; D gene unclear. The CDR3 sequence is 13 residues long. V was cut by 5 bases and J by 7 bases, with 12 bases left in between. The germline V gene encodes CDR1 SEHNR and CDR2 FQNEAQ (reference sequence). CDR3 residues: CASSLEKANEQFF. CDR3 nucleotides: TGTGCCAGCAGCCTTGAGAAAGCGAATGAGCAGTTCTTC.

The chain has TRBV19 and TRBJ2-5; no firm D call. The DNA end favors TRBJ2-7, so the J call may be wrong. The length of the CDR3 is 14 residues. Germline loops: CDR1 LNHDA, CDR2 SQIVND (reference sequence). In DNA form, the CDR3 reads TGTGCCAGTAGTACAAGTTATATATCCTACGAGCAGTACTTC. It codes for CASSTSYISYEQYF.

The V gene is TRBV5-8, the J gene TRBJ2-4; 10 nucleotides line up with TRBD2. V gave up 3 bases and J gave up 3 bases; unmatched junction bases: 12. CDR1 and CDR2 from the germline V gene are SGHTS and YDEGEE. The CDR3 covers 18 residues. The CDR3, as DNA: TGTGCCAGCAGCTCCAGACTAGCGGGCGTCGGGATCAAAAACATTCAGTACTTC. It encodes CASSSRLAGVGIKNIQYF.

The chain is built from TRBV6-1 and TRBJ2-2, with 9 positions matching TRBD2. This CDR3 contains 14 residues. V shed 10 bases, J shed 7 bases, and the junction held 10 bases outside the gene matches. Germline CDR1 reads MNHNS; CDR2 reads SASEGT. CDR3 coding DNA: TGTGCCACGATAGCGGGAGTCCGAGTCGGGGAGCTGTTTTTT. Translation: CATIAGVRVGELFF.

The chain employs TRBV5-6 and TRBJ2-3; 7 bases match TRBD2. CDR3 size: 14 residues. The germline V gene encodes CDR1 SGHDT and CDR2 YYEEEE. The ends lost 2 bases at V and 6 bases at J; junction bases unmatched: 6. In nucleotides, the CDR3 is TGTGCCAGCAGCTTCCGGACTAGTGGGGATACGCAGTATTTT. Translation: CASSFRTSGDTQYF.

This clone was seen only a few times. This sequence joins TRBV11-2 and TRBJ2-1; 10 bases fit TRBD2. Germline CDR1 and CDR2: SGHAT and FQNNGV. This CDR3 region has 15 residues. The junction had 9 bases not matched to a gene; V was cut back by 5 bases and J by 8 bases. CDR3 in DNA: TGTGCCAGCAGCCCTCGAGGAGCGGGAGGGGATGAGCAGTTCTTC. Translation: CASSPRGAGGDEQFF. Filled out from reference TRBV11-2 and TRBJ2-1, the complete variable domain reads EAGVAQSPRYKIIEKRQSVAFWCNPISGHATLYWYQQILGQGPKLLIQFQNNGVVDDSQLPKDRFSAERLKGVDSTLKIQPAKLEDSAVYLCASSPRGAGGDEQFFGPGTRLTVL.

The V and J genes are TRBV7-2 and TRBJ2-5; weak D call: TRBD1 (6 bases). The DNA matches TRBJ2-7 better at its end, which makes the J call doubtful. Germline CDR1 SGHTA, CDR2 FQGNSA. The CDR3 totals 16 residues. This chain's CDR3 is CASSLASGGASYEQYF. CDR3 coding DNA: TGTGCCAGCAGCTTAGCGTCTGGGGGCGCGTCCTACGAGCAGTACTTC.

In this sample, this clone turned up once. This chain joins TRBV25-1 and TRBJ1-1; 7 nucleotides match TRBD1. With 6 bases clipped from V and 6 bases from J, the junction kept 1 base outside the gene matches. Germline V gives CDR1 MGHDK, CDR2 SYGVNS. This CDR3 has 11 amino acids. The CDR3 nucleotides read TGTGCCAGCAGGAGGGGGCCTGAAGCTTTCTTT. This encodes CASRRGPEAFF.

This clone was detected only a few times. This chain uses TRBV5-6 with TRBJ1-1, with D perhaps matching TRBD1 (5 bases). Trimming removed 3 bases from V and 6 bases from J, with 15 bases in between. The CDR3 is 14 amino acids. The germline gives CDR1 SGHDT, CDR2 YYEEEE. CDR3 amino acids: CASSSDLGRPEAFF. DNA of the CDR3: TGTGCCAGCAGCTCCGATTTGGGGCGGCCTGAAGCTTTCTTT.

This clone has just one count. The rearrangement joins TRBV5-4 to TRBJ2-7; TRBD1 might be the D (6 bases). This CDR3 comprises 15 residues. Germline CDR1 SGHNT, CDR2 YYREEE (reference sequence). The ends were cut back, 5 bases at V and 2 bases at J, with 17 bases in the middle. CDR3 DNA sequence: TGTGCCAGCAGTCAGACAGGACAGCGTACCTACGAGCAGTACTTC. The encoded protein is CASSQTGQRTYEQYF.

The chain is built from TRBV7-2 and TRBJ2-3; weak D call: TRBD1 (5 bases). There are 14 residues in the CDR3. V gave up 5 bases and J gave up 0 bases, with 9 bases separating them. The V gene's germline CDR1 is SGHTA and CDR2 FQGNSA. DNA of the CDR3: TGTGCCAGCAGCAACAGGATAAGCACAGATACGCAGTATTTT. It codes for CASSNRISTDTQYF.

This clone showed up just once. This chain uses TRBV15 with TRBJ2-2; D unresolved. The CDR3 covers 17 residues. CDR1 LNHNV and CDR2 YYDKDF come from the germline V gene (reference sequence). V lost 0 bases and J 3 bases, leaving 14 bases between the germline ends. The DNA of the CDR3 is TGTGCCACCAGCAGAGATTGGCCCAAACGGGACACCGGGGAGCTGTTTTTT. Translated, it gives CATSRDWPKRDTGELFF.

J is TRBJ1-1 and V is TRBV19; D might be TRBD1 (5 bases). Trimming cost V 8 bases and J 5 bases, with 6 bases left between them. The germline V gene encodes CDR1 LNHDA and CDR2 SQIVND (reference sequence). The CDR3 runs to 10 residues. This chain's CDR3 is CASGGTEAFF. CDR3 bases: TGTGCCAGTGGGGGGACTGAAGCTTTCTTT.

This rearrangement joins TRBV28 to TRBJ1-4; D not certain. Trimming took 2 bases from V and 4 from J, leaving 8 bases between them. Germline V gene lookup returns CDR1 MDHEN and CDR2 SYDVKM. This CDR3 contains 14 residues. CDR3 amino acids: CASSLRGFNEKLFF. CDR3 bases: TGTGCCAGCAGTTTACGGGGATTTAATGAAAAACTGTTTTTT.

The chain combines TRBV12-5 with TRBJ2-3; D is possibly TRBD2 (5 bases). This CDR3 has 15 amino acids. Between the trimmed V and J ends, which lost 7 bases and 3 bases, there was a span of 17 bases. CDR1 and CDR2 from the germline V gene are LGHNT and FRNRAP. Written as DNA, the CDR3 is TGTGCTAGTGCCACAGAGTTGGGAGAGACAGATACGCAGTATTTT. Its translation: CASATELGETDTQYF.

The rearrangement joins TRBV6-5 to TRBJ1-1, with TRBD1 identical over 7 bases. CDR1 MNHEY and CDR2 SVGAGI come from the germline V gene. V gave up 6 bases and J gave up 2 bases; unmatched junction bases: 9. This CDR3 has 15 amino acids. The DNA for the CDR3 is TGTGCCAGCAGCCTAAGGGGGCCTGATAACACTGAAGCTTTCTTT. This sequence encodes CASSLRGPDNTEAFF.

V and J are TRBV9 and TRBJ2-7; 11 nucleotides agree with TRBD2. J lost 6 bases, V lost 2 bases, and 7 bases had no gene match. The length of the CDR3 is 15 residues. Germline CDR1 and CDR2: SGDLS and YYNGEE. The CDR3 DNA reads TGTGCCAGCAGCGTTTATAGCGGGAGGGCCGGCGAGCAGTACTTC. Translated, it gives CASSVYSGRAGEQYF.

J is TRBJ1-5 and V is TRBV10-3, with D tentatively TRBD1 (6 bases). Trimming shortened V by 4 bases and J by 5 bases, and 12 bases separated the two germline ends. The CDR3 is 14 amino acids. Germline V gives CDR1 ENHRY, CDR2 SYGVKD. The CDR3 reads CAISAGRTDQPQHF. The CDR3 nucleotides read TGTGCCATCAGTGCAGGCAGGACAGATCAGCCCCAGCATTTT.

The chain carries TRBV18 and TRBJ2-1, with a tentative D call TRBD1 (6 bases). V shed 5 bases and J shed 2 bases, with 13 bases lying between them. This CDR3 comprises 15 residues. Germline values: CDR1 KGHSH, CDR2 LQKENI. The CDR3 DNA reads TGTGCCAGCTCAGCGGACAGTATTACCTACAATGAGCAGTTCTTC. Its protein product is CASSADSITYNEQFF.

J is TRBJ2-3 and V is TRBV11-2; TRBD1 agrees at 9 bases. The CDR3 covers 15 residues. Germline values: CDR1 SGHAT, CDR2 FQNNGV. V lost 1 base and J lost 3; bases outside the gene matches: 2. The CDR3 region is CASSLVGTGTDTQYF. CDR3 DNA: TGTGCCAGCAGCTTAGTCGGGACAGGGACAGATACGCAGTATTTT.

The chain links TRBV5-4 to TRBJ2-3; TRBD1 matches at 8 bases. The CDR3 runs 15 residues. The trim removed 4 bases at V and 2 bases at J, leaving 6 bases unmatched. Per germline, CDR1 SGHNT and CDR2 YYREEE (reference sequence). The CDR3 DNA reads TGTGCCAGCAGCCTAGGGACAGGCCACACAGATACGCAGTATTTT. Translating gives CASSLGTGHTDTQYF.

This chain connects TRBV13 to TRBJ2-3; D perhaps matches TRBD2 (6 bases). This CDR3 is 15 amino acids long. Trimming removed 5 bases from V and 5 bases from J, with 17 bases in between. Germline assignment: CDR1 PRHDT and CDR2 FYEKMQ (reference sequence). The CDR3 region has the DNA TGTGCCAGCAGCCCTCAGCGGACTACGGGAGATACGCAGTATTTT. This gives the protein CASSPQRTTGDTQYF. Together with reference TRBV13 and TRBJ2-3, the CDR3 gives the full variable domain: AAGVIQSPRHLIKEKRETATLKCYPIPRHDTVYWYQQGPGQDPQFLISFYEKMQSDKGSIPDRFSAQQFSDYHSELNMSSLELGDSALYFCASSPQRTTGDTQYFGPGTRLTVL.

The gene calls are TRBV6-1 and TRBJ1-2; no clear D. Germline assignment: CDR1 MNHNS and CDR2 SASEGT. V lost 6 bases and J 5 bases, leaving 19 bases between the germline ends. There are 15 residues in the CDR3. Here the CDR3 DNA reads TGTGCCAGCAGGGATGACATGACGGATGTGTATGGCTACACCTTC. This codes for CASRDDMTDVYGYTF.

The chain carries TRBV18 and TRBJ1-1; D gene unclear. The germline CDR1 and CDR2 sequences are KGHSH and LQKENI. CDR3 length: 13 amino acids. The V end was cut by 3 bases, the J end by 8 bases, with 13 bases between. Here the CDR3 reads CASSPELRREAFF. The DNA for the CDR3 is TGTGCCAGCTCACCCGAACTCAGGCGCGAAGCTTTCTTT.

The V call is TRBV5-1, the J call TRBJ2-7; no definite D call. Germline CDR1 and CDR2: SGHRS and YFSETQ. This CDR3 contains 11 residues. Trimming removed 3 bases at V and 2 bases at J, with 3 bases between. The CDR3: CASSSAYEQYF. CDR3 DNA: TGCGCCAGCAGCTCGGCCTACGAGCAGTACTTC. The full variable domain, with the rest looked up from reference TRBV5-1 and TRBJ2-7, is KAGVTQTPRYLIKTRGQQVTLSCSPISGHRSVSWYQQTPGQGLQFLFEYFSETQRNKGNFPGRFSGRQFSNSRSEMNVSTLELGDSALYLCASSSAYEQYFGPGTRLTVT.

The chain carries TRBV19 and TRBJ2-7; D perhaps matches TRBD2 (5 bases). Per the germline V gene, CDR1 is LNHDA and CDR2 is SQIVND (reference sequence). The CDR3 spans 15 residues. Trimming left V 1 base short and J 0 bases short, with 10 bases between. Here the CDR3 DNA reads TGTGCCAGTAGTATAGCAGTCAGCGGCTCCTACGAGCAGTACTTC. This codes for CASSIAVSGSYEQYF.